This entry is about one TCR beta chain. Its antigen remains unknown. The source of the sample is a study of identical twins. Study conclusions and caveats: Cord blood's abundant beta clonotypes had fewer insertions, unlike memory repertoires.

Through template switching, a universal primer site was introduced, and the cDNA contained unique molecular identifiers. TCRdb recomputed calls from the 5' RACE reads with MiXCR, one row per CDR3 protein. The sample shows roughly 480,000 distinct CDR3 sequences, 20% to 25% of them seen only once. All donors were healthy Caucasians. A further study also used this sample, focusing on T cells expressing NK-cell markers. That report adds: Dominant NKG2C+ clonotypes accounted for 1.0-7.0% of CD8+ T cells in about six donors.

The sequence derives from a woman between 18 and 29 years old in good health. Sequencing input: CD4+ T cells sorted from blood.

The CDR3 region is CASSGGMNTEAFF. The CDR3 DNA sequence: TGTGCCAGCTCAGGGGGGATGAACACTGAAGCTTTCTTT. The chain couples TRBV18 to TRBJ1-1, with D possibly being TRBD1 (5 bases). The germline CDR1 and CDR2 sequences are KGHSH and LQKENI. The CDR3 is 13 residues long. V was clipped by 5 bases and J by 0 bases, with 7 bases between them.